This is a list of T cell receptor beta chains from one sample in a study of shared clonotypes between healthy human individuals. The repertoire was sequenced with immunoSEQ multiplex PCR; TCRdb's copy has only in-frame clones and lacks some. The data contain 2 million to 2.5 million clones, approximately 95% of them singletons. Sequenced sample: naive CD4+ T cells from PBMCs. Receptor source: a man aged 18 to 29 in good health. Some clones in this sample may be carry-over from other donors' samples. Both conserved end residues are part of each CDR3. Each record gives: J gene, clone size, D gene, V gene, CDR3 DNA, CDR3 protein. D genes are given only for firm matches. Part of the rows lack a size; the others show once, few, many or a class for expanded clones.

TRBJ1-2 - - TRBV6-6 TGTGCCAGCAGCCGACTGGGGTTTGGCTACACCTTC CASSRLGFGYTF
TRBJ2-1 - - TRBV7-2 TGTGCCAGCAGGGCCCGGGGGTCCTCCTACAATGAGCAGTTCTTC CASRARGSSYNEQFF
TRBJ1-2 - - TRBV7-9 TGTGCCAGCAGCTTAGAAAGCACCTATGGCTACACCTTC CASSLESTYGYTF
TRBJ1-2 few - TRBV4-1 TGCGCCAGCAGCCCACGGGGGTATGGCTACACCTTC CASSPRGYGYTF
TRBJ2-3 - - TRBV4-3 TGCGCCAGCAGCCAAGTGCACCTCGGGACCCCGAGAGATACGCAGTATTTT CASSQVHLGTPRDTQYF
TRBJ2-3 - - TRBV7-6 TGTGCCAGCAGCCCCGGAGGAGGGAGCCCCACAGATACGCAGTATTTT CASSPGGGSPTDTQYF
TRBJ1-5 - - TRBV19 TGTGCCAGCCTCTCGGGAGGGGACGGCAATCAGCCCCAGCATTTT CASLSGGDGNQPQHF
TRBJ2-7 - - TRBV27 TGTGCCAGCAGTTTTCCCCTGAGTGGCGAGCAGTACTTC CASSFPLSGEQYF
TRBJ1-2 - TRBD1 TRBV18 TGTGCCAGCTCACCAGTAGGAGACAGGGTCGTCTATGGCTACACCTTC CASSPVGDRVVYGYTF
TRBJ2-1 - - TRBV28 TGTGCCAGCAGTTTGTGGACCCAAGGCTACAATGAGCAGTTCTTC CASSLWTQGYNEQFF
TRBJ2-7 - TRBD1 TRBV7-8 TGTGCCAGCAGCCACGCACCCGGGACAGGGACCTACGAGCAGTACTTC CASSHAPGTGTYEQYF
TRBJ2-2 - TRBD2 TRBV7-7 TGTGCCAGCAGCTTCGGGACTAGCGGGAGGGGTCCGAACACCGGGGAGCTGTTTTTT CASSFGTSGRGPNTGELFF
TRBJ1-2 - TRBD1 TRBV28 TGTGCCAGCAGTCAGGGGGACCACTATGGCTACACCTTC CASSQGDHYGYTF
TRBJ1-5 - - TRBV6-1 TGTGCCAGCAGGCCCAGCCAGGGCAGCCCGAATTTT CASRPSQGSPNF
TRBJ1-2 few - TRBV6-1 TGTGCCAGCCGGGGCAGCACTAACTATGGCTACACCTTC CASRGSTNYGYTF
TRBJ2-1 - TRBD2 TRBV7-9 TGTGCCAGCAGCTTGGGACTAGCGGGAGAGGAGCAGTTCTTC CASSLGLAGEEQFF
TRBJ2-1 - - TRBV2 TGTGCCAGCAGAGGGTTCGAGACAGCTTCCTACAATGAGCAGTTCTTC CASRGFETASYNEQFF
TRBJ2-5 - TRBD2 TRBV5-4 TGTGCCAGCAGCTATGGGACTAGCGGGACCGAGACCCAGTACTTC CASSYGTSGTETQYF
TRBJ2-1 - TRBD2 TRBV19 TGTGCCAGTAGTACGGGGGGAGCCCCTTCCTACAATGAGCAGTTCTTC CASSTGGAPSYNEQFF
TRBJ2-7 - - TRBV16 TGTGCCAGCAGCCATGAGGCCGGGCTGCGCGAGCAGTACTTC CASSHEAGLREQYF
TRBJ2-5 - TRBD2 TRBV28 TGTGCCAGCAGTTCCCCTAGCGGGAGTGGGCAAGAGACCCAGTACTTC CASSSPSGSGQETQYF
TRBJ2-1 - - TRBV5-1 TGCGCCAGCAGCGCTCACGGACTCGCCAATGAGCAGTTCTTC CASSAHGLANEQFF